This T cell receptor (beta chain) was retrieved from a study of T cell responses to AZD1222 COVID-19 vaccine. Trimming took 4 bases from V and 3 from J; bases not matched to a gene: 5. CDR3 size: 15 residues. CDR1 is SGHKS, CDR2 YYEKEE, per germline (reference sequence). Clones were read by immunoSEQ multiplex PCR, and TCRdb kept only the in-frame ones, dropping some. The sample carries around 78,000 clones, around nine tenths recorded once. The sample consisted of peripheral blood, taken on day 0 of AZD1222 vaccination. This sequence was found in an adult in good health. This chain joins TRBV5-5 and TRBJ2-1; 9 positions match TRBD1. The DNA for the CDR3 is TGTGCCAGCAGCCGTCCGGGACAGGGCTACAATGAGCAGTTCTTC. Its translation: CASSRPGQGYNEQFF.